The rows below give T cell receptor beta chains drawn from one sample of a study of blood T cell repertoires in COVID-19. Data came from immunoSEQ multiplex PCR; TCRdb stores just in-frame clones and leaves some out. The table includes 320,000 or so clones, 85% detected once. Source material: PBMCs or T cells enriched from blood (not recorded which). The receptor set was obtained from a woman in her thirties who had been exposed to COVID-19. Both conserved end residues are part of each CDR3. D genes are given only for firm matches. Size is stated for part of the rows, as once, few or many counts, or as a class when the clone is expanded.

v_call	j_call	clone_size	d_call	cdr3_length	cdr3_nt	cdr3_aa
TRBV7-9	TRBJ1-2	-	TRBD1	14	TGTGCCAGCAGCCAATCCGGGACAGGGCTCGGCTACACCTTC	CASSQSGTGLGYTF
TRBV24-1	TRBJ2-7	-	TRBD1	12	TGTGCCACCAGTGACTCGGACAGGGAGCAGTACTTC	CATSDSDREQYF
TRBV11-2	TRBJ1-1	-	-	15	TGTGCCAGCAGCTTATCTGGGGCCAGGAACACTGAAGCTTTCTTT	CASSLSGARNTEAFF
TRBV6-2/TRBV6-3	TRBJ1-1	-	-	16	TGTGCCAGCAGTTACGTCGGAGAAGACGGGAACACTGAAGCTTTCTTT	CASSYVGEDGNTEAFF
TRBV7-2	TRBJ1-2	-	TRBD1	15	TGTGCCAGCAGCGCACAGGGGTCCTCGAACTATGGCTACACCTTC	CASSAQGSSNYGYTF
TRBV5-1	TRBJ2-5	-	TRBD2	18	TGCGCCAGCAGCTGGGGTGAACTAGCGGGAGGGCCGATTGAGACCCAGTACTTC	CASSWGELAGGPIETQYF
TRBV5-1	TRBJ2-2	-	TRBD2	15	TGCGCCAGCAGCCTTAGCGGGGAAAACACCGGGGAGCTGTTTTTT	CASSLSGENTGELFF
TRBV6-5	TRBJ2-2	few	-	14	TGTGCCAGCAGAGACAGGTCGAACACCGGGGAGCTGTTTTTT	CASRDRSNTGELFF
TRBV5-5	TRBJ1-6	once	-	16	TGTGCCAGCAGCATCACGGGAAGCTCCTATAATTCACCCCTCCACTTT	CASSITGSSYNSPLHF
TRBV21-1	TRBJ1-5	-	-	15	TGTGCCAGCACGAAGACTCCGGCGGGCAATCAGCCCCAGCATTTT	CASTKTPAGNQPQHF
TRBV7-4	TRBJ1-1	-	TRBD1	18	TGTGCCAGCAGCTTAGCTCTCTTGGACAGGGCAAAGAACACTGAAGCTTTCTTT	CASSLALLDRAKNTEAFF
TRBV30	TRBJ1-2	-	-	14	TGTGCCTGGGACCGCCTAAAGTATAACTATGGCTACACCTTC	CAWDRLKYNYGYTF
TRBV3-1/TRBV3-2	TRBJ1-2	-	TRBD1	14	TGTGCCAGCAGCCTCAACAGGGGTAACTATGGCTACACCTTC	CASSLNRGNYGYTF
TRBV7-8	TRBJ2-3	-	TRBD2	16	TGTGCCAGCAGCACAACCCCTAGCGGGGGGTTGAATACGCAGTATTTT	CASSTTPSGGLNTQYF
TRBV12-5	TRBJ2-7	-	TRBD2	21	TGTGCTAGTGGTTTGCCCGCGAGGGGAGGAAATTTAGCGGGAATCTCCTACGAGCAGTACTTC	CASGLPARGGNLAGISYEQYF
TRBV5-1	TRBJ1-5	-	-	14	TGCGCCAGCAGCTTGGGGTCAGGCAATCAGCCCCAGCATTTT	CASSLGSGNQPQHF
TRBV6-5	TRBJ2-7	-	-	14	TGTGCCAGCAGTTATCAAGGGGGGGGGTACGAGCAGTACTTC	CASSYQGGGYEQYF
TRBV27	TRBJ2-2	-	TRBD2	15	TGTGCCAGCAGACAACTAGCGGGTACCACCGGGGAGCTGTTTTTT	CASRQLAGTTGELFF
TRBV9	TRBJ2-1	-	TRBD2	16	TGTGCCAGCAGCGCAGTGGAGACTAGCGCTTACAATGAGCAGTTCTTC	CASSAVETSAYNEQFF
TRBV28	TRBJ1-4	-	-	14	TGTGCCAGCAGTTTAATAATATCCAATGAAAAACTGTTTTTT	CASSLIISNEKLFF
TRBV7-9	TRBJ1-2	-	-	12	TGTGCCAGCAGCATAATTGAGGTTGGCTACACCTTC	CASSIIEVGYTF
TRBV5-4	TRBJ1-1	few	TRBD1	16	TGTGCCAGCAGCTTGTTAACACAGGGGTTAAACACTGAAGCTTTCTTT	CASSLLTQGLNTEAFF
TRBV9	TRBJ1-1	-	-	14	TGTGCCAGCAGCGTAGAGGGGGGGAGCACTGAAGCTTTCTTT	CASSVEGGSTEAFF
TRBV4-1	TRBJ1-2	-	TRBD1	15	TGCGCCAGCAGCCAAGATCCACTGGGACAGGGAGGCTACACCTTC	CASSQDPLGQGGYTF
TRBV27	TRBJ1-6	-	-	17	TGTGCCAGCAGTTTACGCCCTCATAGCTCCTATAATTCACCCCTCCACTTT	CASSLRPHSSYNSPLHF
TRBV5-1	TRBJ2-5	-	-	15	TGCGCCAGCAGCGTAGGAGGAGGGGAGTGGGAGACCCAGTACTTC	CASSVGGGEWETQYF
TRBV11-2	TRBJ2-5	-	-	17	TGTGCCAGCAGCTTAGGCGGTCCGGCCACCGCAGCGTTGTCCCAGTACTTC	CASSLGGPATAALSQYF
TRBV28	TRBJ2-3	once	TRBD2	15	TGTGCCAGTCTTTTAGCGGGGGGGCCGAAAGATACGCAGTATTTT	CASLLAGGPKDTQYF
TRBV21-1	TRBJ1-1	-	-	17	TGTGCCAGCAGCAAAGAGGGACCGGGACAGGGGCGCACTGAAGCTTTCTTT	CASSKEGPGQGRTEAFF
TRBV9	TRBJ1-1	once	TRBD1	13	TGTGCCAGCAGCGCCACTCGGGACAGCCGAGCTTTCTTT	CASSATRDSRAFF
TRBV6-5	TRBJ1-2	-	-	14	TGTGCCAGCAGTTACTCTGACACAAACTATGGCTACACCTTC	CASSYSDTNYGYTF
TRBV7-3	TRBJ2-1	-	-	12	TGTGCCAGCAGCCTCAACTACTATGAGCAGTTCTTC	CASSLNYYEQFF
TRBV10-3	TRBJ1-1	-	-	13	TGTGCCATCAGCCAACAGGAGAACACTGAAGCTTTCTTT	CAISQQENTEAFF
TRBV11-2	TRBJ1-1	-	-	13	TGTGCCAGCAGCTCTAAAAGGAACACTGAAGCTTTCTTT	CASSSKRNTEAFF
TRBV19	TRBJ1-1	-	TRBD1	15	TGTGCCAGTAGTGGTGGGACAGGTGTGAACACTGAAGCTTTCTTT	CASSGGTGVNTEAFF
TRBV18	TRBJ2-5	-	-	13	TGTGCCAGCTCACCACTCCGTCAAGAGACCCAGTACTTC	CASSPLRQETQYF
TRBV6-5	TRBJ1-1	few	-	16	TGTGCCAGCAGTTACGGGTCCTCAGGGCTGAACACTGAAGCTTTCTTT	CASSYGSSGLNTEAFF
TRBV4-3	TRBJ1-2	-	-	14	TGCGCCAGCAGCCAAGATTGGCTTAAGTATGGCTACACCTTC	CASSQDWLKYGYTF
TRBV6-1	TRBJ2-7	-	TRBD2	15	TGTGCCAGCAGTGATAAGGCTAGCGGGGGGGGCGAGCAGTACTTC	CASSDKASGGGEQYF
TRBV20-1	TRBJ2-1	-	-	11	TGCAGTGCTAGAAAGGGGGAAAAGCAGTTCTTC	CSARKGEKQFF
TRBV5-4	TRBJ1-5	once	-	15	TGTGCCGGCAGCTTGGCCTTAGATAGCAATCAGCCCCAGCATTTT	CAGSLALDSNQPQHF
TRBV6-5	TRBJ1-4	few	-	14	TGTGCCAGCAGTAAACAGGGACCTAATGAAAAACTGTTTTTT	CASSKQGPNEKLFF
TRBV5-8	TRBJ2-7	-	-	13	TGTGCCAGCAGCTTGGCCCCGTCCTACGAGCAGTACTTC	CASSLAPSYEQYF
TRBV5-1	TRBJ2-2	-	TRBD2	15	TGCGCCAGCAGCATGTTGGAGCGGGAGACCGGGGAGCTGTTTTTT	CASSMLERETGELFF
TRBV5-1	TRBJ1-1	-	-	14	TGCGCCAGCAATTTGGACCGGGGGGGAACTGAAGCTTTCTTT	CASNLDRGGTEAFF
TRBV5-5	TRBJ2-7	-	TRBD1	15	TGTGCCAGCAGCCGCTCCGGACAGGGGTTATACGAGCAGTACTTC	CASSRSGQGLYEQYF
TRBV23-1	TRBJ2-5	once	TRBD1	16	TGCGCCAGCAGTCAATATGTTGGCGACAGGGTAGAGACCCAGTACTTC	CASSQYVGDRVETQYF
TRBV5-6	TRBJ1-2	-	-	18	TGTGCCAGCAGCTTGGCACAGGGAGGGACTATTGGGGCCTATGGCTACACCTTC	CASSLAQGGTIGAYGYTF
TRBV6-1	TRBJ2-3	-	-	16	TGTGCCAGCACTGAACAGGGTCGGGCTAGCACAGATACGCAGTATTTT	CASTEQGRASTDTQYF
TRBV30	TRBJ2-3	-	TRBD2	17	TGTGCCTGGAGTCCGCCCCGGCTAGCGGGAGTCGCAGATACGCAGTATTTT	CAWSPPRLAGVADTQYF
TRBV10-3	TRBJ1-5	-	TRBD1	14	TGTGCCATCAGCCCGGACAGGGGAAGGCAGCCCCAGCATTTT	CAISPDRGRQPQHF
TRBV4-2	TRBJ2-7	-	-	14	TGTGCCAGCAGCCAAGTACTTGCCTCCTACGAGCAGTACTTC	CASSQVLASYEQYF